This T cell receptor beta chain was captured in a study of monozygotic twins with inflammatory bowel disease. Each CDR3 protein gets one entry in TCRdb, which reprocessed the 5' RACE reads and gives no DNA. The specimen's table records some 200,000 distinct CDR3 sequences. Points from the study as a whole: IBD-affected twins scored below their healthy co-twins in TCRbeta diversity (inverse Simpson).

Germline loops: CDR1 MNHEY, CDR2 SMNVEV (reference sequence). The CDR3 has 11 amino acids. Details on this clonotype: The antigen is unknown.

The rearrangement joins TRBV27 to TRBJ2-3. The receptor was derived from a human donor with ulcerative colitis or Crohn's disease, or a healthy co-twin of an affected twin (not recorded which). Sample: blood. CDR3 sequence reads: CASTSEDTQYF.